This TCR beta chain was captured in a study of blood T cell repertoires in COVID-19. About the research overall: Samples representing acute and convalescent COVID-19 were sourced from the United States, Italy and Spain. Nucleic acid was either cDNA or gDNA, and it came from T cells, B-cell-depleted T cells, or PBMCs.

Participant-reported clinical history was the basis for cohort assignment. V lost 9 bases, J lost 6 bases, and 10 bases stayed unmatched. CDR3 length: 15 residues. As handled by the study authors: Amplification with reference gene primers provided the estimates of nucleated cell counts. Libraries were prepared by immunoSEQ multiplex PCR; TCRdb keeps only in-frame clonotypes and omits some of them. V and J calls and clone size are as listed in that table; D and trimming were resolved from the DNA. The repertoire holds roughly 180,000 clones, with over 75% as singletons. This sequence originates from a woman aged 35 to 49 with acute COVID-19. The rearrangement uses TRBV23-1 and TRBJ2-3, with 12 nucleotides matching TRBD2. TRBV23-1 is an ORF, and what it does is uncertain. Specimen: PBMCs or T cells enriched from blood (not recorded which). CDR3 nucleotides: TGCGCCAGTCACATGCTAGCGGGGGGGGCGGATACGCAGTATTTT. Encoded protein: CASHMLAGGADTQYF.